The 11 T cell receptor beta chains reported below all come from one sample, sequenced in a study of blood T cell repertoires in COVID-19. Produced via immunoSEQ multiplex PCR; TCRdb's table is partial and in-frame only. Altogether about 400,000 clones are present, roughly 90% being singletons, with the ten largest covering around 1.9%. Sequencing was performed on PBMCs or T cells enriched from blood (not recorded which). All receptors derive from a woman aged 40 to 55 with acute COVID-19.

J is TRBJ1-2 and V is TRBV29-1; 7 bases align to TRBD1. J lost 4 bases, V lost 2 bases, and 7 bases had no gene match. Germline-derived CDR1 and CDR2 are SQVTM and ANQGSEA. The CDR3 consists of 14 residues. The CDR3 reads CSVEPTGTGYGYTF. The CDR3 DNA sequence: TGCAGCGTTGAACCGACAGGGACCGGCTATGGCTACACCTTC.

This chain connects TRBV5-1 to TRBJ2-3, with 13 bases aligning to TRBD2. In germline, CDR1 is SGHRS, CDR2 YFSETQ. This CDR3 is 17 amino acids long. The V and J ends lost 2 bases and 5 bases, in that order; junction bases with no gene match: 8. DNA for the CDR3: TGCGCCAGCAGCTTCGCGGGGACTAGCGGGGTGCAAGATACGCAGTATTTT. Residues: CASSFAGTSGVQDTQYF.

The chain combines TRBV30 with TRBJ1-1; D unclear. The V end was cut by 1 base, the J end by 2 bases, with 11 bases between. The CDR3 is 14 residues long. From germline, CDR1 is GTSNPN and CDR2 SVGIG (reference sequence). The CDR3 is CAWSDRSLNTEAFF. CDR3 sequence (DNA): TGTGCCTGGAGTGACCGATCACTCAACACTGAAGCTTTCTTT.

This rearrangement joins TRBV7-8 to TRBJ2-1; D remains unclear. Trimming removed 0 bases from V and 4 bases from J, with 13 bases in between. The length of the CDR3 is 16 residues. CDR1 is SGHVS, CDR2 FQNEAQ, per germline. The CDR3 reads CASSLALPGGYNEQFF. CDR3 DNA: TGTGCCAGCAGCTTAGCTCTCCCGGGTGGATACAATGAGCAGTTCTTC. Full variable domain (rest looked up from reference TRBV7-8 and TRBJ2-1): GAGVSQSPRYKVAKRGQDVALRCDPISGHVSLFWYQQALGQGPEFLTYFQNEAQLDKSGLPSDRFFAERPEGSVSTLKIQRTQQEDSAVYLCASSLALPGGYNEQFFGPGTRLTVL.

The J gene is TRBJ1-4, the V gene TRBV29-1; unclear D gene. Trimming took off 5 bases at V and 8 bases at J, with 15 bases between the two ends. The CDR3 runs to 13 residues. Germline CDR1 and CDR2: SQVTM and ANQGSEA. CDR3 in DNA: TGCAGCGTTCGGGAGGGTGATTGGGAAAAACTGTTTTTT. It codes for CSVREGDWEKLFF.

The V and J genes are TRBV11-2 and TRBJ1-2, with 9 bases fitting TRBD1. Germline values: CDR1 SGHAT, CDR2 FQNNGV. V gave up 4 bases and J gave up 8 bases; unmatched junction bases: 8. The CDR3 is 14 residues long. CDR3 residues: CASSYRQGVVGYTF. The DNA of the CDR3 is TGTGCCAGCAGCTACCGACAGGGGGTGGTCGGCTACACCTTC.

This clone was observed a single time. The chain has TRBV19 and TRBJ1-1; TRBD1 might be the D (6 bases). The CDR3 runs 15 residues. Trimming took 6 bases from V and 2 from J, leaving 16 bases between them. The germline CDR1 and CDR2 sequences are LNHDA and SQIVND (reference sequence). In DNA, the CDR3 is TGTGCCAGTAGGACAACTGGGGGCTTCAACACTGAAGCTTTCTTT. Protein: CASRTTGGFNTEAFF.

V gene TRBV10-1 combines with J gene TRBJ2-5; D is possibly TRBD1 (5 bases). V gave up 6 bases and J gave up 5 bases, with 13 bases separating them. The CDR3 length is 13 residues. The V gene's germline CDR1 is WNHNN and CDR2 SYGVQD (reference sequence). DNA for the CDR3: TGCGCCAGCAGCACAGGCCTGAGGGAGACCCAGTACTTC. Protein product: CASSTGLRETQYF.

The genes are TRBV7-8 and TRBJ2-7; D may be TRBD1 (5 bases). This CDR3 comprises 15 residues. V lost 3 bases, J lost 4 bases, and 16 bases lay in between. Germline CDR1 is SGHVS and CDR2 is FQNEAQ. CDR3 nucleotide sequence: TGTGCCAGCAGCTTGGGTGGCAGGGTCAGTTACGAGCAGTACTTC. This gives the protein CASSLGGRVSYEQYF. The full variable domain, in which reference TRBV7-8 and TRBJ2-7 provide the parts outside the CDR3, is GAGVSQSPRYKVAKRGQDVALRCDPISGHVSLFWYQQALGQGPEFLTYFQNEAQLDKSGLPSDRFFAERPEGSVSTLKIQRTQQEDSAVYLCASSLGGRVSYEQYFGPGTRLTVT.

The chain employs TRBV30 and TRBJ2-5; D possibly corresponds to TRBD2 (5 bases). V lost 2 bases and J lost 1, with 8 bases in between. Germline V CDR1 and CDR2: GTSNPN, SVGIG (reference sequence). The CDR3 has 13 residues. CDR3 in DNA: TGTGCCTGGAGTAGCGGCGGCCAAGAGACCCAGTACTTC. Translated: CAWSSGGQETQYF. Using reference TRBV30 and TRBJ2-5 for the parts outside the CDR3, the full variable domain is SQTIHQWPATLVQPVGSPLSLECTVEGTSNPNLYWYRQAAGRGLQLLFYSVGIGQISSEVPQNLSASRPQDRQFILSSKKLLLSDSGFYLCAWSSGGQETQYFGPGTRLLVL.

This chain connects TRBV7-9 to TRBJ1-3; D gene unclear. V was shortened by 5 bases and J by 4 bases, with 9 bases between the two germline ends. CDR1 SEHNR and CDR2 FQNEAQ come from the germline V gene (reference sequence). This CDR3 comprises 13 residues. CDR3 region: CASSPTQGNTIYF. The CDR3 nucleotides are TGTGCCAGCAGCCCGACACAAGGAAACACCATATATTTT.